The clone carrying this T cell receptor beta chain was counted a few times. Germline assignment: CDR1 SGHDN and CDR2 FVKESK. This CDR3 comprises 15 residues. Trimming took 0 bases from V and 8 from J, leaving 14 bases between them. The data are from a study of response to subunit inactivated influenza vaccine. MiXCR was run by TCRdb on the RT-PCR reads, yielding one entry per CDR3 protein. The sample shows some 800,000 distinct CDR3 sequences, around 20% of them seen only once. J is TRBJ2-1 and V is TRBV14; D remains ambiguous. This sample comprised PBMCs from blood, obtained 5 days after vaccination. The source of this sequence is a man aged 50-59 years who received an inactivated influenza vaccine. The CDR3, as DNA: TGTGCCAGCAGCCAAGACTACCCAGATAATGATGAGCAGTTCTTC. It translates to CASSQDYPDNDEQFF.